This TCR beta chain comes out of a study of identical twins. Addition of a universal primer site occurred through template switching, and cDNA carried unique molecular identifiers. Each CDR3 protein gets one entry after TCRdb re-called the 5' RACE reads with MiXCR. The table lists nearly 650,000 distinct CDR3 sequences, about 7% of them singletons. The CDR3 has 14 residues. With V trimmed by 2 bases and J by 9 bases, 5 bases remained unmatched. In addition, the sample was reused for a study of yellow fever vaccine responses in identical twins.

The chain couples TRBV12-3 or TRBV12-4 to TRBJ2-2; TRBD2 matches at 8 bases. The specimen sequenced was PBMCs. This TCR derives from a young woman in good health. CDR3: CASSLTGGSRELFF. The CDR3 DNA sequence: TGTGCCAGCAGTTTAACGGGGGGGAGCCGGGAGCTGTTTTTT.